This TCR beta chain was profiled in a study of beta chain features in type 1 diabetes. In its sample, this clone was seen a few times. The target antigen is unknown. The CDR3 is 17 amino acids. V lost 5 bases to trimming and J lost 0 bases, with 14 bases between them. Germline lookup yields CDR1 SGHTA and CDR2 FQGNSA. All of the isolated RNA was reverse transcribed, so expressed TCRB transcripts were sequenced. Sequencing produced, on average, around 930,000 reads for the stem cell-like memory T cell samples. This table comes from immunoSEQ multiplex PCR, and its TCRdb copy is limited to in-frame clones, with some not included. This table holds about 110,000 clones, around 40% found once. Study-wide findings and caveats: Any role of HLA type in TCRB rearrangement remained unresolved here. Patients with Type 1 diabetes showed moderately but significantly shorter TCRB CDR3s in all four CD4+ subsets.

This receptor was taken from a woman aged 18-29 years in good health. Sequencing was carried out using stem cell memory CD4+ T cells from blood. The rearrangement joins TRBV7-2 to TRBJ2-6, with unresolved D. The CDR3 DNA sequence: TGTGCCAGCAGCCTCTGGGCACCATTCTCTGGGGCCAACGTCCTGACTTTC. It codes for CASSLWAPFSGANVLTF.